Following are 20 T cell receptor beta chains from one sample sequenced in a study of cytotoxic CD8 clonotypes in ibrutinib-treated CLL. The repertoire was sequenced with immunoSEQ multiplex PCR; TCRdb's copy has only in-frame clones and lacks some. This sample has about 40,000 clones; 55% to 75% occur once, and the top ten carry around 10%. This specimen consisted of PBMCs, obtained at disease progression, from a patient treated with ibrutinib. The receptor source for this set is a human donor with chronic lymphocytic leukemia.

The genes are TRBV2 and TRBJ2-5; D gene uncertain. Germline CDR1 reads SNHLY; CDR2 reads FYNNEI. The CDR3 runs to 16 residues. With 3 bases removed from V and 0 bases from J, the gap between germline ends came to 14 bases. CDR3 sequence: CASSDGLVGHQETQYF. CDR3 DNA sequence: TGTGCCAGCAGTGACGGTCTGGTAGGGCACCAAGAGACCCAGTACTTC.

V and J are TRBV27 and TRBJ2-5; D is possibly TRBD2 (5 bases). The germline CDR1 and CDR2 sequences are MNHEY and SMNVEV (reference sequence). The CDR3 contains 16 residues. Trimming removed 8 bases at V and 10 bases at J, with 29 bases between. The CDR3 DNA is TGTGCCAGCTCTTACCGCGGGCAGTCAAGCTCAGGAGGCCAGTACTTC. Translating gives CASSYRGQSSSGGQYF.

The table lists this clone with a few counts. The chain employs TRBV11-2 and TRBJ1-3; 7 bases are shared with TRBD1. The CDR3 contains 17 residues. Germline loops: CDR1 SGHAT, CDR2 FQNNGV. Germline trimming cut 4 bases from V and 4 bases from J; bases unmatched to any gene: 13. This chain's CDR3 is CASSSITRGALGNTIYF. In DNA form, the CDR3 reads TGTGCCAGCAGCTCAATCACCAGGGGGGCGCTGGGAAACACCATATATTTT.

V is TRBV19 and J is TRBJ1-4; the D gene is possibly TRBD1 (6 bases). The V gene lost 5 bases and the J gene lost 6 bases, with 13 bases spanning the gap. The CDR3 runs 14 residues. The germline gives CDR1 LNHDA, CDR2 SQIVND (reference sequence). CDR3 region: CASSADSPHEKLFF. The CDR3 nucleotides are TGTGCCAGTAGTGCGGACAGCCCCCATGAAAAACTGTTTTTT. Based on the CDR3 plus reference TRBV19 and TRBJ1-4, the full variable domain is DGGITQSPKYLFRKEGQNVTLSCEQNLNHDAMYWYRQDPGQGLRLIYYSQIVNDFQKGDIAEGYSVSREKKESFPLTVTSAQKNPTAFYLCASSADSPHEKLFFGSGTQLSVL.

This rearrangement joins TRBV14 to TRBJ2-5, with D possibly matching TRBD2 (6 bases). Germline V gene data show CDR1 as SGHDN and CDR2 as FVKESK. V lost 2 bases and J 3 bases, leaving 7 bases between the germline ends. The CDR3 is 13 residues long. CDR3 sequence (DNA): TGTGCCAGCAGCCAATGGGGGGAAGAGACCCAGTACTTC. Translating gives CASSQWGEETQYF.

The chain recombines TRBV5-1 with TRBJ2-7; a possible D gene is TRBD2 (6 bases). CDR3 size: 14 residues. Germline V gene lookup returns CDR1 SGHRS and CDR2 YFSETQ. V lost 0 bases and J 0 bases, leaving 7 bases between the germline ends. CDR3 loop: CASSLALASYEQYF. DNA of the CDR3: TGCGCCAGCAGCTTGGCACTAGCCTCCTACGAGCAGTACTTC.

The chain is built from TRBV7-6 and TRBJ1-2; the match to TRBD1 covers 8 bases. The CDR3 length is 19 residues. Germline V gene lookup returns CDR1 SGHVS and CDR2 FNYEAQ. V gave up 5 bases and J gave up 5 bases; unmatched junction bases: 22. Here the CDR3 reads CASSLGSPHNDRGRYGYTF. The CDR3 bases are TGTGCCAGCAGCCTCGGATCGCCTCATAACGACAGGGGCAGATATGGCTACACCTTC.

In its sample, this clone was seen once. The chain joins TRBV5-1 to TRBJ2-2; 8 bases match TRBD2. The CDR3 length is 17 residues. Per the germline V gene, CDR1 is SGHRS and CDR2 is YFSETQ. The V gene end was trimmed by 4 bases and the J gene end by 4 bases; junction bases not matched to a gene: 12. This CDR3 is CASSPRGSGTITGELFF. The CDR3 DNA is TGCGCCAGCAGCCCGCGGGGTAGCGGGACCATCACCGGGGAGCTGTTTTTT.

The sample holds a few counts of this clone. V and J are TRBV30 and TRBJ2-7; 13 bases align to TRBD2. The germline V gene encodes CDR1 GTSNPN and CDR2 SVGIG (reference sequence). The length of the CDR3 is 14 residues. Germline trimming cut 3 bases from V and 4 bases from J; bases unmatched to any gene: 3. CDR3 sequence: CAWSLTSGGYEQYF. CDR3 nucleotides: TGTGCCTGGAGCCTGACTAGCGGGGGGTACGAGCAGTACTTC.

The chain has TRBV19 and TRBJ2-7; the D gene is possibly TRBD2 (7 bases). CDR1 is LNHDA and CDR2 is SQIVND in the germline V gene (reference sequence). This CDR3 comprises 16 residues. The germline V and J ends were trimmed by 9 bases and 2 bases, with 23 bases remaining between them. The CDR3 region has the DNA TGTGCCAGCCGGCTCGGGGCGGGGGCACTCACCTACGAGCAGTACTTC. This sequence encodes CASRLGAGALTYEQYF.

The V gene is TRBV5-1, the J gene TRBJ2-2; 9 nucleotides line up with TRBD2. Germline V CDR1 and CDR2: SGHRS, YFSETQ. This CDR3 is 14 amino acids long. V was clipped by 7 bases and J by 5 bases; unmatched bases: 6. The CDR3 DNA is TGCGCCAGCCAAGGGCTAGCGGGGACCGGGGAGCTGTTTTTT. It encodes CASQGLAGTGELFF.

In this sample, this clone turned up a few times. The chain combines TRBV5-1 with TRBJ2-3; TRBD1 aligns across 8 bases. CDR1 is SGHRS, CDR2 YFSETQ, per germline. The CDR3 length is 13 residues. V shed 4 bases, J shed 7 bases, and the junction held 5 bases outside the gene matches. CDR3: CASSSGQGNTQYF. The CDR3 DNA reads TGCGCCAGCAGCAGCGGACAGGGCAATACGCAGTATTTT.

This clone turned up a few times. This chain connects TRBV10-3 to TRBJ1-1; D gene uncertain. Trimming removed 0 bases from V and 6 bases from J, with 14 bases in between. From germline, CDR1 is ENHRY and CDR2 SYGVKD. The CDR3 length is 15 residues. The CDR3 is CAISESKEFGSEAFF. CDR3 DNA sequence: TGTGCCATCAGTGAGTCGAAGGAGTTTGGCTCTGAAGCTTTCTTT.

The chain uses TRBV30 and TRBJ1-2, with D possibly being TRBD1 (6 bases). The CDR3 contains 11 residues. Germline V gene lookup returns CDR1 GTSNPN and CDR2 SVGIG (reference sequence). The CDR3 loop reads CDSSQGYGYTF. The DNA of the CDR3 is TGTGATTCTAGCCAGGGGTATGGCTACACCTTC.

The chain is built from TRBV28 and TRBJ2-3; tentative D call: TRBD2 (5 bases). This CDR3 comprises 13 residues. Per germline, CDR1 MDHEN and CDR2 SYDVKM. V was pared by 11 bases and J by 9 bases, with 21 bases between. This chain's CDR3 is CASQLVVYDTQYF. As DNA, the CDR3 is TGTGCCTCCCAACTAGTAGTTTACGACACGCAGTATTTT.

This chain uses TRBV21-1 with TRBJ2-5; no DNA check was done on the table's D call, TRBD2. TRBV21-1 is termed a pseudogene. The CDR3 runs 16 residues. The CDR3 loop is CASSKGTAGLQETQYF. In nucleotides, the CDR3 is TGTGCCAGCAGCAAAGGTACGGCAGGACTTCAAGAGACCCAGTACTTC.

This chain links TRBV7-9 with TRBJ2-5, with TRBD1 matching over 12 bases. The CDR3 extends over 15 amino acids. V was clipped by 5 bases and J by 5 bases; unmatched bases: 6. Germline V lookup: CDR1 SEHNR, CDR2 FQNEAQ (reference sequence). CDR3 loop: CASSGGQGARETQYF. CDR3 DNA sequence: TGTGCCAGCAGCGGGGGACAGGGGGCGAGGGAGACCCAGTACTTC.

CDR3 sequence: CASSDKGERGGEQFF. The CDR3 DNA reads TGTGCCAGCAGTGATAAGGGGGAGCGAGGAGGGGAGCAGTTCTTC. The chain carries TRBV2 and TRBJ2-1; either TRBD1 or TRBD2 may supply D (6 bases each). The V gene lost 3 bases and the J gene lost 10 bases, with 19 bases spanning the gap. CDR1 and CDR2 from the germline V gene are SNHLY and FYNNEI. CDR3 length: 15 amino acids.

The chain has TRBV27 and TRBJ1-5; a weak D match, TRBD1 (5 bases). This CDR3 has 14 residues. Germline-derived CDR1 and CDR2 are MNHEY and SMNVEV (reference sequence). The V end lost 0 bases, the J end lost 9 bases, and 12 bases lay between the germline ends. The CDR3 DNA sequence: TGTGCCAGCAGTTTATCGCTCCTGGGGGGGCCCCAGCATTTT. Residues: CASSLSLLGGPQHF.

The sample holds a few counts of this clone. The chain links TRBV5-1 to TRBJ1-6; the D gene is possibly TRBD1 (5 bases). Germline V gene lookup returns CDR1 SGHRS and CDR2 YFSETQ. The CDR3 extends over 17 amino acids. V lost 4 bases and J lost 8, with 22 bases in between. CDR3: CASSQLGPGRGDSPLHF. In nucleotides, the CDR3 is TGCGCCAGCAGCCAGCTCGGACCGGGCCGGGGCGATTCACCCCTCCACTTT.